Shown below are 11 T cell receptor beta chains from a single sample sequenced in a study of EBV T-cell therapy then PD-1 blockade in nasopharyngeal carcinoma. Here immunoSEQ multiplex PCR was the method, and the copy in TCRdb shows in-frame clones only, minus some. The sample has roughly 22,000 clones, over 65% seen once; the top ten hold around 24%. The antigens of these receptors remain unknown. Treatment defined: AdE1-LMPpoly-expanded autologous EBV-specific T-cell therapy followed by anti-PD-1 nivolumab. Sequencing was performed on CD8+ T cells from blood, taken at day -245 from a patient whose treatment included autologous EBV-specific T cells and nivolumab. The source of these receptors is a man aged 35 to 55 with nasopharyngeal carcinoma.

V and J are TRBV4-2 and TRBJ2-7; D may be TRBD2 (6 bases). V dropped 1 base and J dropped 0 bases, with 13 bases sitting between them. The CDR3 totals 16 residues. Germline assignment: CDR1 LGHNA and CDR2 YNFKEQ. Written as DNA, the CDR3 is TGTGCCAGCAGCCAAGGAGAGGGTAGCGGCTCCTACGAGCAGTACTTC. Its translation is CASSQGEGSGSYEQYF.

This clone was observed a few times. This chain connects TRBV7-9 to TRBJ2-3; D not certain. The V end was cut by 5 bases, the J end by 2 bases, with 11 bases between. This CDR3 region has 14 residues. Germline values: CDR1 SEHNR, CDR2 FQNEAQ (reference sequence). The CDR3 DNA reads TGTGCCAGCAGCGAAGGCCCCTACACAGATACGCAGTATTTT. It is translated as CASSEGPYTDTQYF.

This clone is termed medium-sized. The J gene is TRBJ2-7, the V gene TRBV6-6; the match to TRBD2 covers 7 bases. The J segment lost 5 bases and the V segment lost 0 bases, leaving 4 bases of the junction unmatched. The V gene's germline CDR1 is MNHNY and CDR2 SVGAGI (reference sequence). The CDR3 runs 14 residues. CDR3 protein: CASSYSPGRDEQYF. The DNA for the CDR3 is TGTGCCAGCAGTTACTCGCCAGGGAGGGACGAGCAGTACTTC.

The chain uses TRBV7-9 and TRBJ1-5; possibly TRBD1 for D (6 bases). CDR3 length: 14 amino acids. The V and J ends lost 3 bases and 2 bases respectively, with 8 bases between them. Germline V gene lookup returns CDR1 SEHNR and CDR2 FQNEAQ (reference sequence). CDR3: CASSFSGGNQPQHF. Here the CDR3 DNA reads TGTGCCAGCAGCTTCTCAGGGGGCAATCAGCCCCAGCATTTT.

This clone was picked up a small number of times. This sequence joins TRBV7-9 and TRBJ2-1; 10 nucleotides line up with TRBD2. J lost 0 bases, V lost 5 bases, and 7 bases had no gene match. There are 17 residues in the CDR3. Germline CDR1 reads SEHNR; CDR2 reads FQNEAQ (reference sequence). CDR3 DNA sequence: TGTGCCAGCAGCGCCAGACTAGCGGGTAGCTCCTACAATGAGCAGTTCTTC. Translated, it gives CASSARLAGSSYNEQFF. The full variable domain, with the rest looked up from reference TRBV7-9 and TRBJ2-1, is DTGVSQNPRHKITKRGQNVTFRCDPISEHNRLYWYRQTLGQGPEFLTYFQNEAQLEKSRLLSDRFSAERPKGSFSTLEIQRTEQGDSAMYLCASSARLAGSSYNEQFFGPGTRLTVL.

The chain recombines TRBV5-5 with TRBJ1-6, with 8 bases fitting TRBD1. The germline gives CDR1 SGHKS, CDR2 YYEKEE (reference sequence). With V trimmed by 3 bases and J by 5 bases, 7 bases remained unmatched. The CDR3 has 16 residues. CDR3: CASSSTGGWDNSPLHF. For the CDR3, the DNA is TGTGCCAGCAGCTCCACAGGGGGTTGGGATAATTCACCCCTCCACTTT.

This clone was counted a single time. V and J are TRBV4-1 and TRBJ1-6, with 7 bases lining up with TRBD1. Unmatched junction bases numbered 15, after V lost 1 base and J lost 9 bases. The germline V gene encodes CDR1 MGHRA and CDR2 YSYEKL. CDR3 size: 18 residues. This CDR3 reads CASSQASSGQYTGSPLHF. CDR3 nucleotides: TGCGCCAGCAGCCAAGCTTCCTCGGGACAGTATACGGGTTCACCCCTCCACTTT.

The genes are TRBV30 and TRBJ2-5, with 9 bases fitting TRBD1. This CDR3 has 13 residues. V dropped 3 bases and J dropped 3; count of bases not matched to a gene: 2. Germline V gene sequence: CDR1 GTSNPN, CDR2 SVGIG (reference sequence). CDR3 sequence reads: CAWSGTGKETQYF. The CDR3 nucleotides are TGTGCCTGGAGCGGGACAGGGAAAGAGACCCAGTACTTC.

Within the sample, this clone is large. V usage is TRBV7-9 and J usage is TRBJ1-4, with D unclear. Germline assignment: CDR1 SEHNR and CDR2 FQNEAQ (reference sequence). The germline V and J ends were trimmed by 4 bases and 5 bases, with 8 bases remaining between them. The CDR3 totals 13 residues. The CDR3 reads CASSWGINEKLFF. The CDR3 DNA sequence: TGTGCCAGCAGCTGGGGTATCAATGAAAAACTGTTTTTT.

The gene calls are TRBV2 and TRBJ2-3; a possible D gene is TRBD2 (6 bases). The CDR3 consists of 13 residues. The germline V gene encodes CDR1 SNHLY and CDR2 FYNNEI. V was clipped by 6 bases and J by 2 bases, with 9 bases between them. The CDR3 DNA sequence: TGTGCCAGCAGGGGAGGATTCACAGATACGCAGTATTTT. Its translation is CASRGGFTDTQYF.

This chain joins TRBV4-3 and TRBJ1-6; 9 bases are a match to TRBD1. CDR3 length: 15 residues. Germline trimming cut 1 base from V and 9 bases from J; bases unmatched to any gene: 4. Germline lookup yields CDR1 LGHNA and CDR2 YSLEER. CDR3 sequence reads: CASSQGGQGVSPLHF. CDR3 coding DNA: TGCGCCAGCAGCCAAGGGGGACAGGGCGTTTCACCCCTCCACTTT.